The present T cell receptor (beta chain) was sequenced within a study of blood T cell repertoires in COVID-19. Study background: PBMCs, B-cell-depleted T cells, or T cells were the source of the cDNA or gDNA that made up the material.

Assay: immunoSEQ multiplex PCR; the TCRdb copy retains only in-frame clones and omits some. The data contain some 380,000 clones, roughly 86% of them singletons. Participants came from about 23 US areas, aged roughly 18 to 100 years. Each participant's cohort was designated according to participant-reported clinical history. Trimming left V 1 base short and J 3 bases short, with 9 bases between. CDR3 length equals 14 residues. The germline V gene encodes CDR1 LNHDA and CDR2 SQIVND (reference sequence). Sequences were obtained from PBMCs or T cells enriched from blood (not recorded which). The clonotype comes from a woman aged 35 to 49 with acute COVID-19. This chain uses TRBV19 with TRBJ2-5; D is undetermined. CDR3 sequence reads: CASSIGAGKETQYF. CDR3 coding DNA: TGTGCCAGTAGTATAGGGGCAGGCAAAGAGACCCAGTACTTC.